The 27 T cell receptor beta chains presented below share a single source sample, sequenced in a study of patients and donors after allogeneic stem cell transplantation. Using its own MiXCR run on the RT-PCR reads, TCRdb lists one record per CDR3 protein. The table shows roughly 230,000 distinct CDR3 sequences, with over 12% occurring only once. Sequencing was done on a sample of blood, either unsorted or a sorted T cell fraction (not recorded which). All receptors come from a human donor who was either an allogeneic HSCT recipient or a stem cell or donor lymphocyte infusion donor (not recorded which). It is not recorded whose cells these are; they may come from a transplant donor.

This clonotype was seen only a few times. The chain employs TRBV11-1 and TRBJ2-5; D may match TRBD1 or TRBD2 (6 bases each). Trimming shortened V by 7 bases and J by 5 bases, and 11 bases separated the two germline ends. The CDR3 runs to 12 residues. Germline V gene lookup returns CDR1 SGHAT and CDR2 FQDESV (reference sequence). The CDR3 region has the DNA TGTGCCAGCAAGAGGAGGGGGGAGACCCAGTACTTC. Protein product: CASKRRGETQYF.

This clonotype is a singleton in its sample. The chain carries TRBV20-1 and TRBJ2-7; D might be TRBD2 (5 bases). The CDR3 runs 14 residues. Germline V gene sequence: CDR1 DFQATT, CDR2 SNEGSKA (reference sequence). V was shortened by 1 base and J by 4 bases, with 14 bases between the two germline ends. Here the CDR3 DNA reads TGCAGTGCTAGAGTAGCCTCTAGCCCTTACGAGCAGTACTTC. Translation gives CSARVASSPYEQYF.

CDR3 DNA sequence: TGCAGTGACCCGGACAGGGTGGGTCAGCCCCAGCATTTT. Its protein is CSDPDRVGQPQHF. The chain links TRBV20-1 to TRBJ1-5; the match to TRBD1 covers 8 bases. The V and J ends lost 7 bases and 6 bases, in that order; junction bases with no gene match: 8. The CDR3 has 13 amino acids. The V gene's germline CDR1 is DFQATT and CDR2 SNEGSKA (reference sequence).

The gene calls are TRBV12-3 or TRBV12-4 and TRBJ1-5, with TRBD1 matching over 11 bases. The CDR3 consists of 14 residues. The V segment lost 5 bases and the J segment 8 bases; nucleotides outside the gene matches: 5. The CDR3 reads CASSGQGAAEPQHF. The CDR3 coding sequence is TGTGCCAGCAGTGGACAGGGGGCGGCGGAGCCCCAGCATTTT.

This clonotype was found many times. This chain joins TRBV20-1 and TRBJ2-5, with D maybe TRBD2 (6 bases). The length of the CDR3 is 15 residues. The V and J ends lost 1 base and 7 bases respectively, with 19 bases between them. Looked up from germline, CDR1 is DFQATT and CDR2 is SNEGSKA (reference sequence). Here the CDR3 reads CSARVGTQQVGTQYF. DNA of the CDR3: TGCAGTGCTAGAGTTGGGACTCAACAAGTAGGGACCCAGTACTTC.

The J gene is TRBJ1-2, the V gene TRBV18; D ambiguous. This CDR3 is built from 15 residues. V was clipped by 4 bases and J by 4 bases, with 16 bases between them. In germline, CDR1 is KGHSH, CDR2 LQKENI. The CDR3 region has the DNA TGTGCCAGCTCACTCGAGGAGCCCCGTCCCTATGGCTACACCTTC. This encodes CASSLEEPRPYGYTF.

CDR3 DNA: TGTGCCACCAGTGATTTGACTAGCGGCACCGGGGAGCTGTTTTTT. Translating gives CATSDLTSGTGELFF. This chain connects TRBV24-1 to TRBJ2-2; TRBD2 agrees at 8 bases. CDR3 length: 15 amino acids. V shed 0 bases and J 4 bases; nucleotides not matched to a gene: 0. Germline CDR1 reads KGHDR; CDR2 reads SFDVKD.

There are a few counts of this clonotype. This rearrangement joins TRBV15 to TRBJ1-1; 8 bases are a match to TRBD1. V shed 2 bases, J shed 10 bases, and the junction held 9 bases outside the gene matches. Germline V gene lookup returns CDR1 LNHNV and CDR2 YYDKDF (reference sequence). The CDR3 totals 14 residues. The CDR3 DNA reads TGTGCCACCAGCAGAAGACAGGGGTATTCCGGAGCTTTCTTT. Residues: CATSRRQGYSGAFF. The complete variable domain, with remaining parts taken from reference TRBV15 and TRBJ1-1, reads DAMVIQNPRYQVTQFGKPVTLSCSQTLNHNVMYWYQQKSSQAPKLLFHYYDKDFNNEADTPDNFQSRRPNTSFCFLDIRSPGLGDTAMYLCATSRRQGYSGAFFGQGTRLTVV.

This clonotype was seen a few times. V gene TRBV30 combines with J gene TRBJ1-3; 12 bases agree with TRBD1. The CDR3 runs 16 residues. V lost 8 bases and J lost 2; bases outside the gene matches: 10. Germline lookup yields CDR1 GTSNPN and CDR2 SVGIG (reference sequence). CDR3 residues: CARGQGAQVTGNTIYF. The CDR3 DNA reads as TGTGCCCGGGGACAGGGGGCGCAAGTAACTGGAAACACCATATATTTT.

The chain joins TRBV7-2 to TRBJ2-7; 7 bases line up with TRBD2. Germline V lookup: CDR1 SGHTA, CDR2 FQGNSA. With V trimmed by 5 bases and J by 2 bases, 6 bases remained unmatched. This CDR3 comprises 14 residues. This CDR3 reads CASSERTRAYEQYF. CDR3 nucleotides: TGTGCCAGCAGCGAACGGACTAGAGCCTACGAGCAGTACTTC.

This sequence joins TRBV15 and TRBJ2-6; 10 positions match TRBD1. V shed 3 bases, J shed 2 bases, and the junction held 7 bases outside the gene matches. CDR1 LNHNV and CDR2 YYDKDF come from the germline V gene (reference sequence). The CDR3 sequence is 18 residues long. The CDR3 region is CATSSSGQGKAGANVLTF. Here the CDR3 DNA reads TGTGCCACCAGCAGTTCGGGACAGGGGAAGGCTGGGGCCAACGTCCTGACTTTC. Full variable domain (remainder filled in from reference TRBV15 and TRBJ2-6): DAMVIQNPRYQVTQFGKPVTLSCSQTLNHNVMYWYQQKSSQAPKLLFHYYDKDFNNEADTPDNFQSRRPNTSFCFLDIRSPGLGDTAMYLCATSSSGQGKAGANVLTFGAGSRLTVL.

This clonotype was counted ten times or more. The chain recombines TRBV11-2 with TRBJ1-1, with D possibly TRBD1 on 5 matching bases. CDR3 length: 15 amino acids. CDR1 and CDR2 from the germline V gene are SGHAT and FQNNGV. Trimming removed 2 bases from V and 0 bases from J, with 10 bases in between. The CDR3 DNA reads TGTGCCAGCAGCTTATACGGGGCCCTGAACACTGAAGCTTTCTTT. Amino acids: CASSLYGALNTEAFF.

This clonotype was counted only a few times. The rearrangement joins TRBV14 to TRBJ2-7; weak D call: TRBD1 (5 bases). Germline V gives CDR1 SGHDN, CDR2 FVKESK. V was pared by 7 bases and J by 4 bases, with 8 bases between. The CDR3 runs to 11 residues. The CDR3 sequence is CASTSGYEQYF. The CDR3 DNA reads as TGTGCCAGCACCTCAGGGTACGAGCAGTACTTC.

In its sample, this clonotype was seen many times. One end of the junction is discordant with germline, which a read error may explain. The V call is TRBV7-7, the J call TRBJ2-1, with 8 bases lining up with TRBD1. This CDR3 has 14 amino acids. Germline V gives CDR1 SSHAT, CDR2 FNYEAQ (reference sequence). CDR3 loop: CASSLRTGIDEQFF. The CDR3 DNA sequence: TGTGCTAGCAGCTTACGGACAGGGATAGATGAGCAGTTCTTC.

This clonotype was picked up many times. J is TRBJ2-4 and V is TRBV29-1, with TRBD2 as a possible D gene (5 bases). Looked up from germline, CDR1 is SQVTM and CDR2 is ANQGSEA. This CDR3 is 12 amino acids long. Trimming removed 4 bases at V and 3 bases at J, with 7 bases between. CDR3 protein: CSVGEGKNIQYF. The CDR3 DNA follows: TGCAGCGTTGGAGAGGGCAAAAACATTCAGTACTTC. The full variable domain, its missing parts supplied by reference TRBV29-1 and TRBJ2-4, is SAVISQKPSRDICQRGTSLTIQCQVDSQVTMMFWYRQQPGQSLTLIATANQGSEATYESGFVIDKFPISRPNLTFSTLTVSNMSPEDSSIYLCSVGEGKNIQYFGAGTRLSVL.

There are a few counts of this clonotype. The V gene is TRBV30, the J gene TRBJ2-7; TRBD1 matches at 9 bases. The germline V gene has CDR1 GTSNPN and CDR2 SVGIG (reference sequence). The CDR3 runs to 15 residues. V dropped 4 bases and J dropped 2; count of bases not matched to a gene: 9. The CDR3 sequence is CAWKENRGPPYEQYF. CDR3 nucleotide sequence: TGTGCCTGGAAAGAAAACAGGGGGCCCCCCTACGAGCAGTACTTC.

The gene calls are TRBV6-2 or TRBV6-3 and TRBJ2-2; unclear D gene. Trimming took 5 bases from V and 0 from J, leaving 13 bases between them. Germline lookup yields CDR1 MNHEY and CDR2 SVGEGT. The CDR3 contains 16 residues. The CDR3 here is CASSRRQATNTGELFF. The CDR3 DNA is TGTGCCAGCAGTCGGAGACAAGCGACGAACACCGGGGAGCTGTTTTTT.

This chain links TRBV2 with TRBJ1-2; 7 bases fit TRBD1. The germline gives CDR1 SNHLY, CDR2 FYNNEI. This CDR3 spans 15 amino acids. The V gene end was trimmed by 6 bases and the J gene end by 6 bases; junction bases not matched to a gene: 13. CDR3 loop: CASRPEGASFDGYTF. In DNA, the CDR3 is TGTGCCAGCAGGCCGGAGGGGGCCTCGTTTGATGGCTACACCTTC.

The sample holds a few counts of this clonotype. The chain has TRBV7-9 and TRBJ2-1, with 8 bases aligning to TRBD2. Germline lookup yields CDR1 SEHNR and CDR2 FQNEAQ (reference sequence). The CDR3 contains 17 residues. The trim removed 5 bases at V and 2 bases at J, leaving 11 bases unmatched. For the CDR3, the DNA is TGTGCCAGCAGCGAGGGCGCGGGAGGCCACCCCTACAATGAGCAGTTCTTC. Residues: CASSEGAGGHPYNEQFF.

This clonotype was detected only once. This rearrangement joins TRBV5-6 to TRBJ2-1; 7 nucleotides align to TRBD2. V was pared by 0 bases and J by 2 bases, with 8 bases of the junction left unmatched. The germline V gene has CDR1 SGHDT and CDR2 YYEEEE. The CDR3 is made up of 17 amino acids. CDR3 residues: CASSLAIKAGPYNEQFF. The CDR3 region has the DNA TGTGCCAGCAGCTTGGCCATAAAAGCGGGGCCCTACAATGAGCAGTTCTTC. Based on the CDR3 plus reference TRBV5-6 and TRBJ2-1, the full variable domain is DAGVTQSPTHLIKTRGQQVTLRCSPKSGHDTVSWYQQALGQGPQFIFQYYEEEERQRGNFPDRFSGHQFPNYSSELNVNALLLGDSALYLCASSLAIKAGPYNEQFFGPGTRLTVL.

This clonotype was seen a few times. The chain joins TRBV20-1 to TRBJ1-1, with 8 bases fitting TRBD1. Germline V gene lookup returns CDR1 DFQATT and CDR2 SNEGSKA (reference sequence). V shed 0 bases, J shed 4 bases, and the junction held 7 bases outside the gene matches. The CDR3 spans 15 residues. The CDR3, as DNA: TGCAGTGCTAGAGACACAGGACAGGGAGGCACTGAAGCTTTCTTT. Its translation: CSARDTGQGGTEAFF.

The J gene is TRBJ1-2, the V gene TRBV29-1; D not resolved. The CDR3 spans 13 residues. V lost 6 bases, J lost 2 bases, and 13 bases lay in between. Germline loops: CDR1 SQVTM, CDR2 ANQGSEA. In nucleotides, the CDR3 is TGCAGCGTCCCCAGTCACGGGAACTATGGCTACACCTTC. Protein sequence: CSVPSHGNYGYTF.

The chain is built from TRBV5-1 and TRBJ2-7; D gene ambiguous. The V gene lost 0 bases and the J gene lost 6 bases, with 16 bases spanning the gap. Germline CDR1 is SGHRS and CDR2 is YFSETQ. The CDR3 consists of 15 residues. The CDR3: CASSLVVGPLGEQYF. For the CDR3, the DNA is TGCGCCAGCAGCTTGGTCGTCGGGCCCCTAGGCGAGCAGTACTTC.

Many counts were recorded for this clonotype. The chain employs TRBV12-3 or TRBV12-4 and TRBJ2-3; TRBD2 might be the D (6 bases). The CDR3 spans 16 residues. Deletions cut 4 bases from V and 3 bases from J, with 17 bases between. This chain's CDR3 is CASSSRVFRGTDTQYF. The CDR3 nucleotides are TGTGCCAGCAGTTCCCGGGTGTTCCGGGGGACAGATACGCAGTATTTT.

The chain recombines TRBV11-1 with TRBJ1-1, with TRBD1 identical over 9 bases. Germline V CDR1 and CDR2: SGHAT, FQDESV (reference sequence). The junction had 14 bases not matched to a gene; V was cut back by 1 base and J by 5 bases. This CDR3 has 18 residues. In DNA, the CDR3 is TGTGCCAGCAGCTTAGGGAAACGTCTGGACAGGGGAGGGACTGAAGCTTTCTTT. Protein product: CASSLGKRLDRGGTEAFF.

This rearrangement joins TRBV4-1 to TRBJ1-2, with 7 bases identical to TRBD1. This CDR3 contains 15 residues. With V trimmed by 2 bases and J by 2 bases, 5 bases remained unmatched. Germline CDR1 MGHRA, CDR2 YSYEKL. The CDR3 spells CASSQYPGQNYGYTF. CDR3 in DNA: TGCGCCAGCAGCCAATATCCGGGACAGAACTATGGCTACACCTTC.

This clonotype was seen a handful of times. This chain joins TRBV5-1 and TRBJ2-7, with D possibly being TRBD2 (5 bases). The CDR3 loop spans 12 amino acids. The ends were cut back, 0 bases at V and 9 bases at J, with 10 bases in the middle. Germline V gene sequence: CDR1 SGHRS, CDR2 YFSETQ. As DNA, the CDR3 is TGCGCCAGCAGCTTGGAGAGCGGCCTGCAGTACTTC. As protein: CASSLESGLQYF.